The rows below give T cell receptor beta chains drawn from one sample of a study of cytomegalovirus exposure and HLA in healthy donors. Libraries were prepared by immunoSEQ multiplex PCR; TCRdb keeps only in-frame clonotypes and omits some of them. The data hold 120,000 or so clones, with roughly three quarters observed a single time. Source material: PBMCs. These receptors all stem from a young man in good health and CMV-seropositive. The CDR3 runs from the conserved cysteine through the conserved F or W. A D gene is named only where the DNA matches it firmly. Clone sizes are given selectively: once, few, many, or a class where the clone is expanded.

TRBV10-2	once	TRBD1	TRBJ2-1	CASTRGRDREHEQFF	TGCGCCAGCACGCGGGGTCGGGACAGGGAACATGAGCAGTTCTTC
TRBV19	NA	TRBD1	TRBJ2-4	CASNRDSTKNIQYF	TGTGCCAGTAACCGGGACAGTACCAAAAACATTCAGTACTTC
TRBV12-5	NA	NA	TRBJ1-2	CASGLVGGGTDYGYTF	TGTGCTAGTGGTTTGGTTGGGGGGGGGACCGACTATGGCTACACCTTC
TRBV5-1	NA	TRBD2	TRBJ2-1	CASSLAGVAGSYNEQFF	TGCGCCAGCAGCTTGGCCGGAGTAGCGGGCTCCTACAATGAGCAGTTCTTC
TRBV5-4	NA	TRBD2	TRBJ2-5	CASSLAGRGQETQYF	TGTGCCAGCAGCTTGGCCGGGCGGGGGCAAGAGACCCAGTACTTC
TRBV7-9	NA	TRBD2	TRBJ2-2	CASSPATSVLNPELFF	TGTGCCAGCAGCCCCGCGACTAGCGTCCTCAACCCGGAGCTGTTTTTT
TRBV27	NA	TRBD1	TRBJ1-2	CASRLGQYGYTF	TGTGCCAGCAGACTGGGACAGTATGGCTACACCTTC
TRBV10-2	NA	TRBD1	TRBJ1-5	CASSEGQGRQPQHF	TGCGCCAGCAGTGAAGGACAGGGTAGGCAGCCCCAGCATTTT
TRBV9	once	NA	TRBJ2-7	CASSVRLDHHEQYF	TGTGCCAGCAGCGTAAGACTAGATCACCACGAGCAGTACTTC
TRBV7-6	NA	NA	TRBJ2-5	CASSPVPLETQYF	TGTGCCAGCAGCCCTGTCCCTCTGGAGACCCAGTACTTC
TRBV6-1	NA	NA	TRBJ1-3	CASSEAYQQGTGNTIYF	TGTGCCAGCAGTGAAGCATACCAACAGGGCACTGGAAACACCATATATTTT
TRBV6-5	NA	TRBD1	TRBJ2-1	CASSLTGQGRGEQFF	TGTGCCAGCAGCCTCACCGGACAGGGACGGGGTGAGCAGTTCTTC
TRBV25-1	NA	NA	TRBJ1-2	CASTEETGGSYGYTF	TGTGCCAGCACTGAGGAGACGGGGGGAAGTTATGGCTACACCTTC
TRBV7-2	NA	NA	TRBJ2-7	CASSLASSGTYEQYF	TGTGCCAGCAGCTTAGCGTCCAGCGGAACGTACGAGCAGTACTTC
TRBV15	NA	NA	TRBJ1-5	CATSREKGGNQPQHF	TGTGCCACCAGCAGAGAAAAAGGGGGCAATCAGCCCCAGCATTTT
TRBV28	NA	NA	TRBJ2-3	CASAGTFTDTQYF	TGTGCCAGTGCTGGCACCTTCACAGATACGCAGTATTTT
TRBV5-6	NA	NA	TRBJ1-5	CASSLGAGGNQPQHF	TGTGCCAGCAGCTTGGGGGCAGGGGGCAATCAGCCCCAGCATTTT
TRBV4-1	NA	NA	TRBJ2-7	CASSQDDRESYEQYF	TGCGCCAGCAGCCAAGATGATAGGGAGTCGTACGAGCAGTACTTC
TRBV5-6	NA	NA	TRBJ1-5	CASSLAGQPQHF	TGTGCCAGCAGCTTGGCCGGTCAGCCCCAGCATTTT
TRBV2	NA	TRBD1	TRBJ1-1	CASSTQGAYTEAFF	TGTGCCAGCAGTACCCAGGGGGCGTACACTGAAGCTTTCTTT
TRBV19	NA	NA	TRBJ1-5	CASSMQGLNQPQHF	TGTGCCAGTAGTATGCAGGGGTTGAACCAGCCCCAGCATTTT
TRBV25-1	NA	NA	TRBJ1-5	CASSGTVNQPQHF	TGTGCCAGCAGTGGGACAGTCAATCAGCCCCAGCATTTT
TRBV9	few	TRBD2	TRBJ2-1	CASTSAGGRASYNEQFF	TGTGCCAGCACCTCCGCGGGGGGGAGGGCATCATACAATGAGCAGTTCTTC
TRBV6-5	NA	TRBD1	TRBJ1-1	CASTEGDRVYTEAFF	TGTGCCAGCACCGAAGGGGACAGGGTATACACTGAAGCTTTCTTT
TRBV6-1	NA	NA	TRBJ1-2	CASSEQGMSNYGYTF	TGTGCCAGCAGTGAACAGGGGATGTCTAACTATGGCTACACCTTC
TRBV7-2	NA	TRBD2	TRBJ2-5	CASSLVGGGQETQYF	TGTGCCAGCAGCTTAGTCGGCGGGGGGCAAGAGACCCAGTACTTC
TRBV7-9	NA	NA	TRBJ2-7	CASSLAGSTSYEQYF	TGTGCCAGCAGCTTAGCTGGTTCTACCTCCTACGAGCAGTACTTC
TRBV30	NA	TRBD2	TRBJ2-5	CAGRGRGTETQYF	TGTGCCGGCCGCGGGCGGGGGACAGAGACCCAGTACTTC
TRBV6-1	NA	NA	TRBJ2-2	CASSSVFPGELFF	TGTGCCAGCTCCAGCGTGTTTCCCGGGGAGCTGTTTTTT
TRBV9	NA	NA	TRBJ2-5	CASSPPGEETQYF	TGTGCCAGCAGCCCCCCCGGGGAAGAGACCCAGTACTTC
TRBV28	NA	NA	TRBJ1-5	CASSSLAGQPQHF	TGTGCCAGCAGTTCCCTGGCGGGACAGCCCCAGCATTTT